One sample yielded the 10 T cell receptor beta chains listed below, sequenced in a study of control samples from healthy donors and cancer patients. TCRdb keeps only in-frame clones here, not all; method: immunoSEQ multiplex PCR. The sample lists 390,000 or so clones, about nine tenths occurring once. The specimen was PBMCs. The source of these receptors is a man between 40 and 49 years old with head and neck cancer.

Details on this clone: Other DNA sequences in the same sample also yield this CDR3. V and J are TRBV28 and TRBJ2-5; D unresolved. The germline gives CDR1 MDHEN, CDR2 SYDVKM. The CDR3 is made up of 11 amino acids. The V and J ends lost 3 bases and 4 bases respectively, with 3 bases between them. CDR3 DNA: TGTGCCAGCAGTTTGGGAGAGACCCAGTACTTC. Its translation: CASSLGETQYF. The variable domain in full, completed from reference TRBV28 and TRBJ2-5, reads DVKVTQSSRYLVKRTGEKVFLECVQDMDHENMFWYRQDPGLGLRLIYFSYDVKMKEKGDIPEGYSVSREKKERFSLILESASTNQTSMYLCASSLGETQYFGPGTRLLVL.

This rearrangement joins TRBV28 to TRBJ2-1; tentative D call: TRBD1 (5 bases). The germline CDR1 and CDR2 sequences are MDHEN and SYDVKM. The germline V and J ends were trimmed by 5 bases and 6 bases, with 11 bases remaining between them. The CDR3 totals 13 residues. Here the CDR3 reads CASSNGAVNEQFF. DNA for the CDR3: TGTGCCAGCAGTAATGGGGCAGTCAATGAGCAGTTCTTC. Full variable domain (rest looked up from reference TRBV28 and TRBJ2-1): DVKVTQSSRYLVKRTGEKVFLECVQDMDHENMFWYRQDPGLGLRLIYFSYDVKMKEKGDIPEGYSVSREKKERFSLILESASTNQTSMYLCASSNGAVNEQFFGPGTRLTVL.

V usage is TRBV7-2 and J usage is TRBJ1-4; TRBD1 matches 9 bases. Germline assignment: CDR1 SGHTA and CDR2 FQGNSA. This CDR3 has 15 residues. The V gene end was trimmed by 4 bases and the J gene end by 5 bases; junction bases not matched to a gene: 5. Written as DNA, the CDR3 is TGTGCCAGCAGCTCGTCGACAGGGGGGAATGAAAAACTGTTTTTT. Its protein is CASSSSTGGNEKLFF.

This chain joins TRBV27 and TRBJ1-5, with 8 bases aligning to TRBD1. Unmatched junction bases numbered 12, after V lost 6 bases and J lost 11 bases. This CDR3 region has 14 residues. Germline CDR1 reads MNHEY; CDR2 reads SMNVEV (reference sequence). DNA for the CDR3: TGTGCCAGCAGGCAGGGACAGGCTTTGGGGACCCAGCATTTT. It specifies CASRQGQALGTQHF.

The chain joins TRBV5-5 to TRBJ2-3; 10 nucleotides align to TRBD2. Germline trimming cut 1 base from V and 6 bases from J; bases unmatched to any gene: 11. The CDR3 is 17 residues long. Germline V gene data show CDR1 as SGHKS and CDR2 as YYEKEE (reference sequence). CDR3 DNA sequence: TGTGCCAGCAGCTTGACGGGACTAGCGAGAGAGGCGGATACGCAGTATTTT. It codes for CASSLTGLAREADTQYF. The full variable domain, its missing parts supplied by reference TRBV5-5 and TRBJ2-3, is DAGVTQSPTHLIKTRGQQVTLRCSPISGHKSVSWYQQVLGQGPQFIFQYYEKEERGRGNFPDRFSARQFPNYSSELNVNALLLGDSALYLCASSLTGLAREADTQYFGPGTRLTVL.

CDR3 loop: CASSYGRTISNQPQHF. CDR3 bases: TGTGCCAGCAGTTACGGCAGAACGATTAGCAATCAGCCCCAGCATTTT. This rearrangement joins TRBV6-2 or TRBV6-3 to TRBJ1-5, with D unresolved. This CDR3 has 16 residues. Per the germline V gene, CDR1 is MNHEY and CDR2 is SVGEGT. V lost 2 bases to trimming and J lost 0 bases, with 11 bases between them.

The chain recombines TRBV27 with TRBJ1-4, with a tentative D call TRBD1 (6 bases). Germline lookup yields CDR1 MNHEY and CDR2 SMNVEV (reference sequence). This CDR3 is built from 16 residues. V lost 4 bases and J 8 bases, leaving 20 bases between the germline ends. The CDR3 DNA reads as TGTGCCAGCAGTTGGGGGCCCACCAAGGTTCGAGAAAAACTGTTTTTT. Protein: CASSWGPTKVREKLFF.

The chain carries TRBV9 and TRBJ2-5; 10 nucleotides line up with TRBD2. The length of the CDR3 is 16 residues. With V trimmed by 3 bases and J by 5 bases, 10 bases remained unmatched. Germline V gene lookup returns CDR1 SGDLS and CDR2 YYNGEE. The CDR3 loop is CASSASGRAAVETQYF. The CDR3 DNA reads as TGTGCCAGCAGCGCAAGCGGGAGGGCCGCGGTCGAGACCCAGTACTTC.

The rearrangement links TRBV11-2 to TRBJ2-7; D is possibly TRBD2 (6 bases). The CDR3 loop spans 16 amino acids. Deletions cut 6 bases from V and 0 bases from J, with 18 bases between. CDR1 SGHAT and CDR2 FQNNGV come from the germline V gene. CDR3 residues: CASRSPLASSSYEQYF. The CDR3 DNA reads TGTGCCAGCAGGTCTCCCCTAGCGTCTAGCTCCTACGAGCAGTACTTC.

This rearrangement joins TRBV5-1 to TRBJ2-3; TRBD2 aligns across 7 bases. This CDR3 region has 18 residues. CDR1 SGHRS and CDR2 YFSETQ come from the germline V gene. V was pared by 4 bases and J by 1 base, with 15 bases of the junction left unmatched. The CDR3 nucleotides are TGCGCCAGCAGCCTTGAAATTGGGGAGGGCCTCGGCACAGATACGCAGTATTTT. Its protein is CASSLEIGEGLGTDTQYF.